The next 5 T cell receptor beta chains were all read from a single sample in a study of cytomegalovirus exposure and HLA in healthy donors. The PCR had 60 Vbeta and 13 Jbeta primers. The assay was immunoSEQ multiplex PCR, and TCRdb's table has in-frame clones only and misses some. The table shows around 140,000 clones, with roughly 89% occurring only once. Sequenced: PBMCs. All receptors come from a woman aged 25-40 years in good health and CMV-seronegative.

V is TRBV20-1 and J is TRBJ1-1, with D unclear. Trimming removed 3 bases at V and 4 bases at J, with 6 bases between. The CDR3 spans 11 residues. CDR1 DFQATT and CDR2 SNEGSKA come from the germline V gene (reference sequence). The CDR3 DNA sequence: TGCAGTGCTAGTTCCAGCACTGAAGCTTTCTTT. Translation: CSASSSTEAFF.

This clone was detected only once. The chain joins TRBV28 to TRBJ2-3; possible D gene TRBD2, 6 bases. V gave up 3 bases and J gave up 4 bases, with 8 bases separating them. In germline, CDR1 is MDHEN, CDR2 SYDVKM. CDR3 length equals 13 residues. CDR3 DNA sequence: TGTGCCAGCAGTTTGGAGGGCCCAGATACGCAGTATTTT. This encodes CASSLEGPDTQYF.

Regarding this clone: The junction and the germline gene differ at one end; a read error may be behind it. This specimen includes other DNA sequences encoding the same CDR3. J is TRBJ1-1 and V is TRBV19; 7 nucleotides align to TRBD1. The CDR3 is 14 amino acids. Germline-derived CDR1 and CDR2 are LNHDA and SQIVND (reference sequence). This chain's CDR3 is CASSTRQGGTEAFF. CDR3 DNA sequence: TGTGCCAGTAGTACTAGACAGGGTGGCACTGAGGCTTTCTTT.

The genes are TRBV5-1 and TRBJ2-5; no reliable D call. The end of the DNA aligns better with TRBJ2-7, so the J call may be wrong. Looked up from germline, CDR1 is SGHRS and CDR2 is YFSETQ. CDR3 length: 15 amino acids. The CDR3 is CASSLGHQGDYEQYF. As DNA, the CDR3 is TGCGCCAGCAGCTTGGGGCACCAAGGAGACTACGAGCAGTACTTC.

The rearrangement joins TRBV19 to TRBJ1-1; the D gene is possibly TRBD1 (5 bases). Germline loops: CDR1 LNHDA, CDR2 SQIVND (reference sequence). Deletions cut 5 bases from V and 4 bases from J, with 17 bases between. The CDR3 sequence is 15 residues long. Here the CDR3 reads CASSWTLGRGTEAFF. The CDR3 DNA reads TGTGCCAGTAGTTGGACTTTGGGGCGGGGCACTGAAGCTTTCTTT.